The 13 T cell receptor beta chains presented below share a single source sample, sequenced in a study of T cell responses to AZD1222 COVID-19 vaccine. Only in-frame clones appear in the TCRdb table, and some are missing; sequencing was by immunoSEQ multiplex PCR. The sample contains more than 80,000 clones, about nine tenths of which appear only once. The sample consisted of peripheral blood, taken on day 0 of AZD1222 vaccination. Receptors were obtained from an adult in good health.

The chain recombines TRBV2 with TRBJ2-6, with 9 bases aligning to TRBD1. This CDR3 has 17 residues. Germline V lookup: CDR1 SNHLY, CDR2 FYNNEI. V lost 6 bases and J lost 1; bases outside the gene matches: 7. The CDR3 DNA reads as TGTGCCAGCAGACCGGACAGGGGTTGGTCTGGGGCCAACGTCCTGACTTTC. This encodes CASRPDRGWSGANVLTF.

This clone was recorded a few times. The rearrangement links TRBV15 to TRBJ1-3; D may be TRBD1 (5 bases). V was cut by 0 bases and J by 4 bases, with 19 bases left in between. Germline assignment: CDR1 LNHNV and CDR2 YYDKDF (reference sequence). The CDR3 spans 18 residues. The DNA of the CDR3 is TGTGCCACCAGCAGAGATGCAGGAGGGCCCCGGGGCGGAAACACCATATATTTT. The encoded protein is CATSRDAGGPRGGNTIYF.

This clone showed up just once. The gene calls are TRBV5-3 and TRBJ2-7, with D perhaps TRBD1 (5 bases). TRBV5-3 is noted as an ORF with a role that remains uncertain. This CDR3 spans 11 amino acids. Deletions cut 4 bases from V and 4 bases from J, with 6 bases between. CDR3 sequence: CARSQGYEQYF. DNA for the CDR3: TGTGCCAGAAGCCAGGGTTACGAGCAGTACTTC.

The chain couples TRBV6-5 to TRBJ2-1; a weak D match, TRBD2 (5 bases). The germline CDR1 and CDR2 sequences are MNHEY and SVGAGI. V was clipped by 7 bases and J by 0 bases, with 7 bases between them. The CDR3 is 13 residues long. Here the CDR3 reads CASTGDSYNEQFF. Here the CDR3 DNA reads TGTGCCAGCACCGGGGACTCCTACAATGAGCAGTTCTTC.

This rearrangement joins TRBV2 to TRBJ1-5; 7 bases agree with TRBD1. The CDR3 runs 15 residues. J gave up 3 bases and V 6 bases, and 8 bases lay outside the gene matches. The V gene's germline CDR1 is SNHLY and CDR2 FYNNEI. The CDR3 region is CASRGYTGANQPQHF. CDR3 DNA sequence: TGTGCCAGCAGGGGCTACACAGGGGCCAATCAGCCCCAGCATTTT.

This chain connects TRBV6-5 to TRBJ1-4, with 7 bases that match TRBD1. V gave up 8 bases and J gave up 8 bases; unmatched junction bases: 8. Germline V lookup: CDR1 MNHEY, CDR2 SVGAGI. This CDR3 is built from 13 residues. The CDR3 is CASSRDSGEKLFF. The CDR3 DNA is TGTGCCAGCTCCCGGGACAGTGGAGAAAAACTGTTTTTT.

For this clone: Germline is not matched at one junction end, which may reflect a read error. The rearrangement joins TRBV6-1 to TRBJ1-5; D unresolved. The CDR3 totals 13 residues. Looked up from germline, CDR1 is MNHNS and CDR2 is SASEGT. Written as DNA, the CDR3 is TGTGCCAGCAATGAACAATCCAATCAGCCCCAGCATTTT. Its protein is CASNEQSNQPQHF.

As DNA, the CDR3 is TGTGCCAGCAGACCCGACAGGCGCAGCACAGATACGCAGTATTTT. Its protein product is CASRPDRRSTDTQYF. The V gene is TRBV2, the J gene TRBJ2-3; perhaps TRBD1 as D (6 bases). V was shortened by 6 bases and J by 0 bases, with 13 bases between the two germline ends. The CDR3 contains 15 residues. The germline gives CDR1 SNHLY, CDR2 FYNNEI.

The chain has TRBV7-8 and TRBJ2-5, with 9 positions matching TRBD2. The CDR3 loop spans 15 amino acids. Germline CDR1 reads SGHVS; CDR2 reads FQNEAQ. J gave up 5 bases and V 6 bases, and 10 bases lay outside the gene matches. For the CDR3, the DNA is TGTGCCAGCAGTCGAGATGGGCTAGCGGGGGAGACCCAGTACTTC. It is translated as CASSRDGLAGETQYF.

The chain joins TRBV2 to TRBJ1-2, with D unclear. Trimming left V 7 bases short and J 8 bases short, with 14 bases between. CDR3 size: 12 residues. The germline CDR1 and CDR2 sequences are SNHLY and FYNNEI. CDR3 sequence reads: CASTLAPGGYTF. The CDR3 DNA sequence: TGTGCCAGCACTCTGGCCCCGGGGGGCTACACCTTC.

The rearrangement uses TRBV3-1 (or the pseudogene TRBV3-2) and TRBJ2-2, with 8 bases identical to TRBD1. Germline lookup yields CDR1 LGHDT and CDR2 YNNKEL (reference sequence). V was pared by 0 bases and J by 6 bases, with 12 bases of the junction left unmatched. The CDR3 covers 18 residues. DNA for the CDR3: TGTGCCAGCAGCCAAGATATCTGGAGTGGACAGGGTGCCGGGGAGCTGTTTTTT. It yields the protein CASSQDIWSGQGAGELFF.

The J gene is TRBJ2-2, the V gene TRBV10-2; 7 bases are shared with TRBD2. Germline V gene sequence: CDR1 WSHSY, CDR2 SAAADI. The junction had 10 bases not matched to a gene; V was cut back by 7 bases and J by 5 bases. This CDR3 has 15 amino acids. Here the CDR3 reads CASNTQGGETGELFF. The CDR3 DNA reads as TGCGCCAGCAATACCCAGGGAGGGGAAACCGGGGAGCTGTTTTTT.

The chain is built from TRBV5-1 and TRBJ1-1; tentative D call: TRBD1 (5 bases). Deletions cut 3 bases from V and 1 base from J, with 22 bases between. Germline V CDR1 and CDR2: SGHRS, YFSETQ. This CDR3 has 18 amino acids. Here the CDR3 reads CASSYGSGTGAPNTEAFF. The CDR3 region has the DNA TGCGCCAGCAGCTATGGATCCGGCACCGGGGCCCCGAACACTGAAGCTTTCTTT.